The sequence of this TCR beta chain was determined in a study of T cells in Graves' hyperthyroidism and ophthalmopathy. Regarding the study as a whole: Through a model of 13 V-J features, ophthalmopathy was separated from stable hyperthyroidism.

RNA transcripts served as the template for amplifying TCR beta CDR3 regions. Researchers ran a first-round RT-PCR on the TCR CDR3 using the HTBI primer set. From the multiplex PCR reads, TCRdb called clonotypes with MiXCR, one entry per CDR3 protein. The sample includes approximately 420,000 distinct CDR3 sequences, 15% seen only once; the top ten take 30% to 35%. PBMCs were obtained from 7.5 to 10 ml fresh peripheral blood. Germline V gives CDR1 MNHNS, CDR2 SASEGT. V lost 6 bases and J lost 4; bases outside the gene matches: 9. The CDR3 runs 16 residues. At least ten counts were recorded for this clonotype. What it binds is not known.

The chain carries TRBV6-1 and TRBJ2-1; 10 nucleotides line up with TRBD1. The sequenced material came from blood. The receptor was isolated from a woman younger than 45 with Graves' hyperthyroidism. CDR3 in DNA: TGTGCCAGCAGACCTTCCCCGGGACAGGGGTACAATGAGCAGTTCTTC. It translates to CASRPSPGQGYNEQFF.